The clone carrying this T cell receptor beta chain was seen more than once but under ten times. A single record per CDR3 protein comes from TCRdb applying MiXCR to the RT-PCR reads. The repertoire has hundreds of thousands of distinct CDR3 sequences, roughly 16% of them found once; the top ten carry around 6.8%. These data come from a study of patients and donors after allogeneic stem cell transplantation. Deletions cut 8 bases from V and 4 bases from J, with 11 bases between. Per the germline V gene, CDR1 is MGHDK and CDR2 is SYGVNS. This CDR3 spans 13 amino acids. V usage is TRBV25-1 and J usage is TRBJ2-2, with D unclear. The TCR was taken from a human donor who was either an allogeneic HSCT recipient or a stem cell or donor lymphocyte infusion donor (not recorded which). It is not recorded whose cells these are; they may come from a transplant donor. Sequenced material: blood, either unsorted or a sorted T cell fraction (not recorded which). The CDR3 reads CASGLRVTGELFF. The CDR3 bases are TGTGCCAGCGGGCTGCGTGTCACCGGGGAGCTGTTTTTT.